This TCR beta chain was profiled in a study of shared clonotypes between healthy human individuals. The overall study: Each donor's CD4 naive and CD4 memory cells filled three plates apiece, CD8 naive two, and CD8 memory one. Study-wide points: The naive CD4 repertoires of a few donors were compared, and roughly 5% of clonotypes were shared. Among donors, the sharing of clonotypes was expected to be influenced by sequencing depth.

Deep-level assay runs were performed. Assay: immunoSEQ multiplex PCR; the TCRdb copy retains only in-frame clones and omits some. The repertoire consists of over a million clones, with roughly 97% occurring once and the leading ten covering more than 0.9%. In its sample, this clone was seen once. Its target is unknown. CDR3 length equals 12 residues. CDR1 is MDHEN, CDR2 SYDVKM, per germline. The V end lost 7 bases, the J end lost 7 bases, and 13 bases lay between the germline ends. The TCR sequence derives from a man aged 25 to 45 in good health. The gene calls are TRBV28 and TRBJ1-1; maybe TRBD1 (5 bases). The sequenced sample was naive CD4+ T cells sorted from blood. The subset was: CD45RA+ positively selected. CDR3 nucleotides: TGTGCCAGCACGGCCAACAGGAATGAAGCTTTCTTT. It specifies CASTANRNEAFF.